This TCR beta chain was captured by sequencing in a study of blood T cell repertoires in COVID-19. Generated by immunoSEQ multiplex PCR, the TCRdb table keeps only in-frame clones and is missing some. The table records 55,000 to 65,000 clones, 89% of them present only once. V shed 10 bases and J shed 6 bases, with 6 bases lying between them. This CDR3 comprises 10 residues. In germline, CDR1 is WNHNN, CDR2 SYGVQD (reference sequence). The sequence was collected from a woman aged 60-75 years with active COVID-19. The sample consisted of peripheral blood. V gene TRBV10-1 combines with J gene TRBJ1-4; D uncertain. CDR3 residues: CAILYEKLFF. In DNA, the CDR3 is TGCGCCATCCTTTATGAAAAACTGTTTTTT.